The T cell receptor (beta chain) described here comes from a study of blood T cell repertoires in COVID-19. Turning to the study itself: Samples came from the United States, Italy and Spain, spanning acute and convalescent COVID-19.

The V segment lost 1 base and the J segment 4 bases; nucleotides outside the gene matches: 6. The CDR3 loop spans 15 amino acids. Germline CDR1 and CDR2: LGHNA and YSLEER. Method: immunoSEQ multiplex PCR; TCRdb's copy keeps in-frame clones and lacks some. The table records some 170,000 clones, approximately 86% of them present only once. The origin of this receptor is a woman between 45 and 60 years old with acute or convalescent COVID-19. The rearrangement uses TRBV4-3 and TRBJ2-5, with TRBD2 matching over 7 bases. Sequenced material: peripheral blood. The chain's CDR3 is CASSQVAGDGETQYF. For the CDR3, the DNA is TGCGCCAGCAGCCAAGTCGCGGGGGACGGAGAGACCCAGTACTTC.